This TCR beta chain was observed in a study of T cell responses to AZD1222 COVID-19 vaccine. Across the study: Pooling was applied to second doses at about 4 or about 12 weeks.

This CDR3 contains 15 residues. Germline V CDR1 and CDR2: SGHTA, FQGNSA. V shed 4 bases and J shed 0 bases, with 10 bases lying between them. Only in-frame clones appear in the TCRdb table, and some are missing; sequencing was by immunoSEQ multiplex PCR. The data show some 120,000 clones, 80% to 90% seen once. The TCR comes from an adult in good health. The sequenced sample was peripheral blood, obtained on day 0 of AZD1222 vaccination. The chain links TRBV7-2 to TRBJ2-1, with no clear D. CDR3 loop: CASSSGPNSYNEQFF. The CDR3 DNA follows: TGTGCCAGCAGCTCCGGGCCTAACTCCTACAATGAGCAGTTCTTC.